This record concerns one T cell receptor beta chain sequence. What it binds is not known. This sample is part of a study of vaccination and CD4 T cells after COVID-19. Study as a whole: Collection of post-vaccine samples followed dose two by a median about 75 days, spanning a range of 14 to 241. Stimulation of the cells used overlapping spike peptide pools from SARS-CoV-2 and from the common cold coronaviruses HCoV-NL63, HCoV-OC43 and HCoV-229E.

Specified treatment: approximately 11-day PBMC culture with coronavirus spike peptide pools or control peptides (ViraFEST assay). The Oncomine TCR Beta short-read assay was applied to DNA of cultured CD4+ T cells. From CD4+ T cells that had been cultured, genomic DNA was extracted. TCRdb passed the PCR reads through MiXCR, listing each CDR3 protein once. The table has approximately 13,000 distinct CDR3 sequences, about 55% seen once. The sequence was obtained from a human donor who had recovered from COVID-19. The sequenced sample was CD4+ T cells from blood, cultured in vitro.

CDR3 loop: CASSGITGGRQPQHF. CDR3 in DNA: TGTGCCAGCAGCGGAATCACAGGGGGTAGGCAGCCCCAGCATTTT. V usage is TRBV2 and J usage is TRBJ1-5; TRBD1 matches 8 bases. The CDR3 consists of 15 residues. The germline V gene has CDR1 SNHLY and CDR2 FYNNEI. J was trimmed by 7 bases and V by 6 bases; bases with no gene match: 11.